This entry features one T cell receptor (beta chain) sequence. TCRdb's table, derived via immunoSEQ multiplex PCR, lists solely in-frame clones and lacks some. The repertoire has about 350,000 clones, about 89% of them found once; the top ten carry approximately 4.5%. Treatment indicated: approximately 18 received Ad26.COV2.S at low or high dose, single or two shots; about 5 received placebo; per-sample allocation not given. On day 63 after the first injection, vaccine and placebo recipients gave samples. This entry belongs to a study of Ad26.COV2.S vaccination and SARS-CoV-2 variants. Across the whole study: Ad26.COV2.S shots went into the muscle once or twice, 56 days apart.

Trimming removed 4 bases at V and 5 bases at J, with 12 bases between. The CDR3 consists of 13 residues. Germline values: CDR1 SGHDT, CDR2 YYEEEE. This specimen was peripheral blood, taken in a trial of Ad26.COV2.S vaccine versus placebo. This receptor was taken from a person between 18 and 59 years old who received the Ad26.COV2.S COVID-19 vaccine or a placebo. J is TRBJ2-5 and V is TRBV5-6; D ambiguous. The CDR3 nucleotides are TGTGCCAGCAGCAGTGGTATCTGGGAGACCCAGTACTTC. Its protein is CASSSGIWETQYF.